A single sample is the source of the 15 T cell receptor beta chains below, sequenced in a study of blood T cell repertoires in COVID-19. Method: immunoSEQ multiplex PCR; TCRdb's copy keeps in-frame clones and lacks some. The sample holds roughly 140,000 clones, 65% to 85% seen once. Sequencing was done on a sample of peripheral blood. Receptor source: a middle-aged man with active or convalescent COVID-19.

In regard to this clone: Other DNA sequences of this sample code for an identical CDR3. Here the CDR3 DNA reads TGTGCCAGCAGTTTCGGTCAAGAGACCCAGTACTTC. This codes for CASSFGQETQYF. This sequence joins TRBV7-8 and TRBJ2-5; D remains unclear. Germline V lookup: CDR1 SGHVS, CDR2 FQNEAQ. V gave up 6 bases and J gave up 2 bases, with 7 bases separating them. The CDR3 length is 12 residues.

J is TRBJ2-5 and V is TRBV27, with a tentative D call TRBD1 (8 bases). Germline V CDR1 and CDR2: MNHEY, SMNVEV (reference sequence). Trimming removed 2 bases at V and 9 bases at J, with 22 bases between. This CDR3 region has 16 residues. CDR3 sequence reads: CASSLPNRGGAMAQYF. CDR3 sequence (DNA): TGTGCCAGCAGTTTACCCAACAGGGGGGGAGCAATGGCCCAGTACTTC.

This chain joins TRBV6-5 and TRBJ2-1, with TRBD2 matching 9 bases. This CDR3 comprises 14 residues. V was pared by 4 bases and J by 8 bases, with 6 bases of the junction left unmatched. Germline CDR1 and CDR2: MNHEY and SVGAGI. CDR3 nucleotides: TGTGCCAGCAGTTTGGGACTAGCAGGCGATGAGCAGTTCTTC. This gives the protein CASSLGLAGDEQFF.

Note on this clone: At one of its ends the junction is not consistent with the germline gene, which may arise from a read error. The chain uses TRBV27 and TRBJ2-7, with D possibly TRBD1 on 6 matching bases. CDR1 is MNHEY, CDR2 SMNVEV, per germline (reference sequence). The CDR3 loop spans 11 amino acids. The CDR3 region has the DNA TGTGCCACCATACCGGGACACCCGTGGAACTTC. It encodes CATIPGHPWNF.

The chain couples TRBV2 to TRBJ1-2; TRBD1 agrees at 9 bases. The germline gives CDR1 SNHLY, CDR2 FYNNEI. V trimming: 4 bases; J trimming: 8 bases; junction bases outside the gene matches: 2. The CDR3 sequence is 12 residues long. As DNA, the CDR3 is TGTGCCAGCAGTGTAACAGGGGGCGGCTACACCTTC. It specifies CASSVTGGGYTF.

The chain is built from TRBV5-1 and TRBJ2-7, with 14 bases lining up with TRBD2. This CDR3 is 17 amino acids long. V shed 5 bases, J shed 7 bases, and the junction held 14 bases outside the gene matches. CDR1 and CDR2 from the germline V gene are SGHRS and YFSETQ. The CDR3 spells CASSPGTSGRTGTEQYF. CDR3 in DNA: TGCGCCAGCAGTCCCGGGACTAGCGGGAGAACGGGTACAGAGCAGTACTTC.

The V and J genes are TRBV19 and TRBJ2-3; TRBD2 matches at 8 bases. The CDR3 is 15 residues long. Germline V gives CDR1 LNHDA, CDR2 SQIVND (reference sequence). V lost 4 bases and J lost 5; bases outside the gene matches: 8. The CDR3 region is CASSTRTGRVDTQYF. The CDR3 nucleotides are TGTGCCAGTAGTACCCGTACCGGGAGGGTAGATACGCAGTATTTT.

The DNA for the CDR3 is TGTGCCAGCAGCTTAGCGAGGTCAGATACGCAGTATTTT. It translates to CASSLARSDTQYF. The rearrangement joins TRBV7-6 to TRBJ2-3, with D uncertain. This CDR3 contains 13 residues. Trimming cost V 0 bases and J 4 bases, with 5 bases left between them. The germline V gene has CDR1 SGHVS and CDR2 FNYEAQ. The whole variable domain, filled in from reference TRBV7-6 and TRBJ2-3, reads GAGVSQSPRYKVTKRGQDVALRCDPISGHVSLYWYRQALGQGPEFLTYFNYEAQQDKSGLPNDRFSAERPEGSISTLTIQRTEQRDSAMYRCASSLARSDTQYFGPGTRLTVL.

The gene calls are TRBV7-2 and TRBJ2-5, with D hard to call. V was cut by 5 bases and J by 0 bases, with 16 bases left in between. The CDR3 is 16 residues long. Germline V lookup: CDR1 SGHTA, CDR2 FQGNSA. As DNA, the CDR3 is TGTGCCAGCAGCCTAAGGAAAGCGTCCTACCAAGAGACCCAGTACTTC. Its protein is CASSLRKASYQETQYF. Full variable domain (remainder filled in from reference TRBV7-2 and TRBJ2-5): GAGVSQSPSNKVTEKGKDVELRCDPISGHTALYWYRQSLGQGLEFLIYFQGNSAPDKSGLPSDRFSAERTGGSVSTLTIQRTQQEDSAVYLCASSLRKASYQETQYFGPGTRLLVL.

The chain uses TRBV11-2 and TRBJ2-7; TRBD1 is a possible D gene (5 bases). Germline V gene data show CDR1 as SGHAT and CDR2 as FQNNGV. The CDR3 is made up of 11 amino acids. V was shortened by 5 bases and J by 5 bases, with 7 bases between the two germline ends. CDR3 nucleotides: TGTGCCAGCAGCCTGACAGACGAGCAGTACTTC. It codes for CASSLTDEQYF.

This clone was seen more than once but under ten times. This rearrangement joins TRBV28 to TRBJ2-3, with 14 bases identical to TRBD2. The germline CDR1 and CDR2 sequences are MDHEN and SYDVKM. With V trimmed by 6 bases and J by 5 bases, 10 bases remained unmatched. This CDR3 is built from 17 residues. The CDR3 DNA follows: TGTGCCAGCAGCCGTCTCGGACTAGCGGGAGGCAGAGATACGCAGTATTTT. Amino acids: CASSRLGLAGGRDTQYF. Supplemented by reference TRBV28 and TRBJ2-3, the full variable domain reads DVKVTQSSRYLVKRTGEKVFLECVQDMDHENMFWYRQDPGLGLRLIYFSYDVKMKEKGDIPEGYSVSREKKERFSLILESASTNQTSMYLCASSRLGLAGGRDTQYFGPGTRLTVL.

The J gene is TRBJ1-2, the V gene TRBV6-1; TRBD1 might be the D (6 bases). The CDR3 extends over 14 amino acids. Germline lookup yields CDR1 MNHNS and CDR2 SASEGT. V was cut by 3 bases and J by 7 bases, with 15 bases left in between. This CDR3 is CASSDARRQVGYTF. In nucleotides, the CDR3 is TGTGCCAGCAGTGATGCCAGGCGACAGGTTGGCTACACCTTC.

This clone was counted a few times. The chain couples TRBV7-9 to TRBJ2-2; possibly TRBD2 for D (5 bases). Trimming removed 5 bases at V and 1 base at J, with 17 bases between. The CDR3 is 17 amino acids. The germline V gene has CDR1 SEHNR and CDR2 FQNEAQ (reference sequence). DNA of the CDR3: TGTGCCAGCAGCCATCCCCTAGCAAGGGAGAACACCGGGGAGCTGTTTTTT. This encodes CASSHPLARENTGELFF.

Points on this clone: The same CDR3 arises from other DNA sequences in this sample as well. The chain combines TRBV3-1 (or the pseudogene TRBV3-2) with TRBJ1-5, with D possibly TRBD1 on 5 matching bases. CDR3 size: 14 residues. Germline CDR1 is LGHDT and CDR2 is YNNKEL (reference sequence). Deletions cut 4 bases from V and 9 bases from J, with 16 bases between. The CDR3 coding sequence is TGTGCCAGCAGCCTCGGCCAGGGAGGCCGGCCCCAGCATTTT. It specifies CASSLGQGGRPQHF.

The genes are TRBV7-8 and TRBJ1-1; D gene uncertain. The CDR3 is made up of 14 amino acids. Germline CDR1 and CDR2: SGHVS and FQNEAQ. Trimming stripped 1 base from V and 4 bases from J, with 10 bases between. The CDR3 sequence is CASSLDPPGTEAFF. CDR3 sequence (DNA): TGTGCCAGCAGCTTAGATCCCCCAGGCACTGAAGCTTTCTTT.